The entry below describes one TCR beta chain. Under the authors' procedure: Reference gene primers were amplified, and this amplification served to estimate nucleated cell counts. This table comes from immunoSEQ multiplex PCR, and its TCRdb copy is limited to in-frame clones, with some not included. V and J calls and clone size are as listed in that table; D and trimming were resolved from the DNA. The table shows over 120,000 clones, with 85% occurring only once. This sample is drawn from a study of blood T cell repertoires in COVID-19. Study background: PBMCs, B-cell-depleted T cells, or T cells provided the cDNA or gDNA that made up the material.

The CDR3 loop spans 13 amino acids. The germline CDR1 and CDR2 sequences are MNHNY and SVGAGI (reference sequence). With 10 bases clipped from V and 8 bases from J, the junction kept 13 bases outside the gene matches. This chain uses TRBV6-6 with TRBJ1-1, with 7 bases lining up with TRBD1. The source is a human donor with acute or convalescent COVID-19. The donor label of this sample is uncertain. Material for sequencing was peripheral blood. CDR3 in DNA: TGTGCCACGTACCAGGGGGTTACAGGGGAAGCTTTCTTT. Translated, it gives CATYQGVTGEAFF.